Sequencing of this TCR beta chain was carried out in a study of T cell responses to AZD1222 COVID-19 vaccine. Findings and caveats of the study: The reported proportion of spike-specific TCRs targeting unmutated variant regions was nearly half. There were mostly white British donors and more females than males, and clonal diversity was possibly underestimated.

Samples with a second dose at about 4 or about 12 weeks were pooled together. Remarks on this clone: The antigen is undetermined.

Using immunoSEQ multiplex PCR, the repertoire was profiled, and TCRdb retains in-frame clones only, with some absent. Among roughly 150,000 clones listed, approximately 93% were seen once. This CDR3 region has 13 residues. The germline V gene encodes CDR1 LGHNA and CDR2 YSLEER. Trimming stripped 4 bases from V and 0 bases from J, with 6 bases between. The rearrangement links TRBV4-3 to TRBJ1-1; D ambiguous. The clonotype originates from an adult who received the AZD1222 COVID-19 vaccine. Sample: peripheral blood, taken 28 days after the second AZD1222 dose. CDR3 sequence: CASSLGVNTEAFF. The DNA for the CDR3 is TGCGCCAGCAGCCTGGGCGTGAACACTGAAGCTTTCTTT.